This TCR beta chain was observed in a study of shared clonotypes between healthy human individuals. The wider study: Per donor, CD8 memory used one plate, CD8 naive used two, CD4 memory used three and CD4 naive used three.

With regard to this clone: Its antigen is unknown.

CD45RA-negative memory and CD45RA+ naive subsets were split from the CD4+ cells. The CDR3 loop spans 12 amino acids. The V and J ends lost 7 bases and 5 bases respectively, with 11 bases between them. The germline V gene has CDR1 MNHNS and CDR2 SASEGT. Only in-frame clones appear in the TCRdb table, and some are missing; sequencing was by immunoSEQ multiplex PCR. Here the sample spans roughly 2,300,000 clones, 92% being singletons. Study findings and constraints: In this cohort, only blood was sampled, and tissue repertoires likely differ. With several donors compared, 4.5% to 6.5% of naive CD4 clonotypes were shared.

Sequencing was done on a sample of naive CD4+ T cells from PBMCs. The subset here: CD45RA+ positively selected. This rearrangement joins TRBV6-1 to TRBJ1-2, with D perhaps TRBD1 (5 bases). This receptor was identified in a man aged 18 to 30 in good health. Some clones in this sample may be carry-over from other donors' samples. CDR3 sequence reads: CASKQTVYGYTF. The CDR3 DNA follows: TGTGCCAGCAAACAGACAGTTTATGGCTACACCTTC.